A single sample gave rise to the 3 T cell receptor beta chains below, sequenced in a study of PD-1 blockade in classical Hodgkin lymphoma. Each patient experienced a relapse that followed autologous stem cell transplantation, and brentuximab vedotin exposure varied. The protocol was immunoSEQ multiplex PCR, while the TCRdb copy is restricted to in-frame clones and leaves out a portion. The profile shows 40,000 to 50,000 clones, around four fifths of them singletons. Specimen: peripheral blood mononuclear cells (PBMCs), collected at baseline. The receptor source for this set is a human donor with classical Hodgkin lymphoma.

V usage is TRBV6-5 and J usage is TRBJ2-1, with D tentatively TRBD1 or TRBD2 (5 bases each). This CDR3 comprises 15 residues. Germline lookup yields CDR1 MNHEY and CDR2 SVGAGI. Trimming stripped 8 bases from V and 0 bases from J, with 14 bases between. The CDR3 reads CASFSAGSSYNEQFF. The CDR3 coding sequence is TGTGCCAGCTTTTCAGCAGGGAGCTCCTACAATGAGCAGTTCTTC.

This clone was seen a handful of times. V gene TRBV7-2 combines with J gene TRBJ1-1, with 9 bases fitting TRBD1. CDR1 SGHTA and CDR2 FQGNSA come from the germline V gene. J gave up 4 bases and V 5 bases, and 5 bases lay outside the gene matches. The CDR3 is 14 amino acids. CDR3 nucleotide sequence: TGTGCCAGCAGCACTCGGGACAGGGCCACTGAAGCTTTCTTT. Translating it yields CASSTRDRATEAFF. Complete variable domain (other parts from reference TRBV7-2 and TRBJ1-1): GAGVSQSPSNKVTEKGKDVELRCDPISGHTALYWYRQSLGQGLEFLIYFQGNSAPDKSGLPSDRFSAERTGGSVSTLTIQRTQQEDSAVYLCASSTRDRATEAFFGQGTRLTVV.

The chain employs TRBV5-8 and TRBJ2-2; 8 bases are a match to TRBD2. Germline V gene data show CDR1 as SGHTS and CDR2 as YDEGEE. The CDR3 loop spans 16 amino acids. After removal of 4 bases from V and 1 base from J, the junction contained 6 bases not matched to a gene. The CDR3 protein is CASSLSGGGNTGELFF. CDR3 bases: TGTGCCAGCAGCCTAAGCGGGGGAGGGAACACCGGGGAGCTGTTTTTT.